This T cell receptor beta chain was obtained from a study of cytomegalovirus exposure and HLA in healthy donors. Study results and limitations: TCR beta sequences reportedly predicted most subjects' HLA-A and HLA-B alleles accurately. Being productive about 90% or about 30% of the time was typical of most TCR beta V segments in an earlier analysis. Association with HLA alleles at 0.05 false discovery rate was found for around 17,000 TCR beta sequences in a later analysis.

The PCR was carried out with 60 Vbeta primers and 13 Jbeta primers. The protocol was immunoSEQ multiplex PCR, while the TCRdb copy is restricted to in-frame clones and leaves out a portion. This sample has under 200,000 clones, with about 77% found just once. Germline trimming cut 1 base from V and 8 bases from J; bases unmatched to any gene: 7. Germline assignment: CDR1 SGHNT and CDR2 YYREEE (reference sequence). The CDR3 consists of 16 residues. Comment on this clone: The antigen remains undetermined.

The chain carries TRBV5-4 and TRBJ2-1; TRBD2 aligns across 12 bases. The receptor comes from a young man in good health and CMV-seronegative. The specimen sequenced was PBMCs. DNA for the CDR3: TGTGCCAGCAGCTTGTCGCCTAGCGGGGGGGCCCATGAGCAGTTCTTC. Translating it yields CASSLSPSGGAHEQFF.